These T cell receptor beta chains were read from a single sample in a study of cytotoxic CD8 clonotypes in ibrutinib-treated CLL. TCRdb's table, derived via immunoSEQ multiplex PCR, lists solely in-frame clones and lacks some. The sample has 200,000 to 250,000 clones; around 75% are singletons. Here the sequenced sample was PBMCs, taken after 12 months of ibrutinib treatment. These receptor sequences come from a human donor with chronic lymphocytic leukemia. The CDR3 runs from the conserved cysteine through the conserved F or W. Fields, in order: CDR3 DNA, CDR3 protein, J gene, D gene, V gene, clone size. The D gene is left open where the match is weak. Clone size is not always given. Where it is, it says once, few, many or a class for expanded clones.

CDR3 DNA: TGTGCCAGCAGCAAACGGACAGGGGAATATGGCTACACCTTC
CDR3 protein: CASSKRTGEYGYTF
J gene: TRBJ1-2
D gene: TRBD1
V gene: TRBV5-6
clone size: .

CDR3 DNA: TGTGCTAGTGGTTTGGTATCGAGGGGCACTGAAGCTTTCTTT
CDR3 protein: CASGLVSRGTEAFF
J gene: TRBJ1-1
D gene: .
V gene: TRBV12-5
clone size: .

CDR3 DNA: TGTGCCAGCAGCTTACTTACTAGCGGTTCCTACGAGCAGTACTTC
CDR3 protein: CASSLLTSGSYEQYF
J gene: TRBJ2-7
D gene: TRBD2
V gene: TRBV7-3
clone size: .

CDR3 DNA: TGTGCCACCCGAGACACGGGGGAGCAGTACTTC
CDR3 protein: CATRDTGEQYF
J gene: TRBJ2-7
D gene: .
V gene: TRBV10-3
clone size: .

CDR3 DNA: TGTGCCAGCAGCCAAGGTACTAGCCATCTACCTAACTCCTACGAGCAGTACTTC
CDR3 protein: CASSQGTSHLPNSYEQYF
J gene: TRBJ2-7
D gene: .
V gene: TRBV14
clone size: once

CDR3 DNA: TGTGCCAGTTCGGGGGGGACGTTTTACGGCACTGAAGCTTTCTTT
CDR3 protein: CASSGGTFYGTEAFF
J gene: TRBJ1-1
D gene: .
V gene: TRBV19
clone size: .

CDR3 DNA: TGTGCCAGCAGCCCGTACCTCCGGGACACGGACAATGAGCAGTTCTTC
CDR3 protein: CASSPYLRDTDNEQFF
J gene: TRBJ2-1
D gene: .
V gene: TRBV7-3
clone size: .

CDR3 DNA: TGTGCCAGCAGTCTTGGGCTGAACACTGAAGCTTTCTTT
CDR3 protein: CASSLGLNTEAFF
J gene: TRBJ1-1
D gene: .
V gene: TRBV14
clone size: few

CDR3 DNA: TGCAGCGTTGAAACTATGGTGCGTCATGGCTACACCTTC
CDR3 protein: CSVETMVRHGYTF
J gene: TRBJ1-2
D gene: .
V gene: TRBV29-1
clone size: once

CDR3 DNA: TGTGCCAGCGGAACTTTGACAGGTTCCTCTGGAAACACCATATATTTT
CDR3 protein: CASGTLTGSSGNTIYF
J gene: TRBJ1-3
D gene: .
V gene: TRBV7-2
clone size: .

CDR3 DNA: TGTGCCAGCAGCTTAGCGCGCCAGGTTTCCACTGAAGCTTTCTTT
CDR3 protein: CASSLARQVSTEAFF
J gene: TRBJ1-1
D gene: .
V gene: TRBV7-2
clone size: .

CDR3 DNA: TGTGCCAGCTCACTGGGGCCGACCGGGGAGCTGTTTTTT
CDR3 protein: CASSLGPTGELFF
J gene: TRBJ2-2
D gene: .
V gene: TRBV18
clone size: few

CDR3 DNA: TGCGCCAGCAGCTTGGCCTCGACAGGGTGGAACACCGGGGAGCTGTTTTTT
CDR3 protein: CASSLASTGWNTGELFF
J gene: TRBJ2-2
D gene: TRBD1
V gene: TRBV5-1
clone size: .

CDR3 DNA: TGCAGCGTTGAAGTTCGGAACACTGAAGCTTTCTTT
CDR3 protein: CSVEVRNTEAFF
J gene: TRBJ1-1
D gene: .
V gene: TRBV29-1
clone size: .

CDR3 DNA: TGCGCCAGCAGCTTAGGGACAGCATATGGCTACACCTTC
CDR3 protein: CASSLGTAYGYTF
J gene: TRBJ1-2
D gene: TRBD1
V gene: TRBV5-1
clone size: few

CDR3 DNA: TGTGCCAGTAGTATCGCAGGGTCGCGTTTCGATGAGCAGTTCTTC
CDR3 protein: CASSIAGSRFDEQFF
J gene: TRBJ2-1
D gene: .
V gene: TRBV19
clone size: .

CDR3 DNA: TGCAGAACGGGGCAAGAGACCCAGTACTTC
CDR3 protein: CRTGQETQYF
J gene: TRBJ2-5
D gene: .
V gene: TRBV20-1
clone size: .

CDR3 DNA: TGTGCCAGCAGCCCCGGACAGGGGGCATCGAACACTGAAGCTTTCTTT
CDR3 protein: CASSPGQGASNTEAFF
J gene: TRBJ1-1
D gene: TRBD1
V gene: TRBV7-9
clone size: .

CDR3 DNA: TGTGCCAGCAAACCCGCGACAGGAACTAATGAAAAACTGTTTTTT
CDR3 protein: CASKPATGTNEKLFF
J gene: TRBJ1-4
D gene: .
V gene: TRBV6-5
clone size: .

CDR3 DNA: TGTGCCAGCAGTGAAGCTGGCGGCCTGAACTATGGCTACACCTTC
CDR3 protein: CASSEAGGLNYGYTF
J gene: TRBJ1-2
D gene: .
V gene: TRBV6-1
clone size: .

CDR3 DNA: TGTGCCAGCACCAGAGGATGGACTGAAGCTTTCTTT
CDR3 protein: CASTRGWTEAFF
J gene: TRBJ1-1
D gene: .
V gene: TRBV25-1
clone size: few

CDR3 DNA: TGTGCCAGCATAAACAGGCGGGGACAGAGGTCTGAAGCTTTCTTT
CDR3 protein: CASINRRGQRSEAFF
J gene: TRBJ1-1
D gene: TRBD1
V gene: TRBV28
clone size: .

CDR3 DNA: TGTGCCAGCAGCGTTACAGGGGGCGCTAACTATGGCTACACCTTC
CDR3 protein: CASSVTGGANYGYTF
J gene: TRBJ1-2
D gene: TRBD1
V gene: TRBV9
clone size: .

CDR3 DNA: TGCAGTGCTAGGGGGGGTCGGGCTTTCTTT
CDR3 protein: CSARGGRAFF
J gene: TRBJ1-1
D gene: .
V gene: TRBV20-1
clone size: .

CDR3 DNA: TGTGCCAGCAGTTTATTCGCTAGTGCTGTGGCTGCTGAGCAGTTCTTC
CDR3 protein: CASSLFASAVAAEQFF
J gene: TRBJ2-1
D gene: .
V gene: TRBV27
clone size: .

CDR3 DNA: TGCGCCAGCAGCTTGTTTCCAGGGAACACCGGGGAGCTGTTTTTT
CDR3 protein: CASSLFPGNTGELFF
J gene: TRBJ2-2
D gene: .
V gene: TRBV5-1
clone size: many

CDR3 DNA: TGTGCCAGCAGACGGGGGAATTATTCACCCCTCCACTTT
CDR3 protein: CASRRGNYSPLHF
J gene: TRBJ1-6
D gene: .
V gene: TRBV6-5
clone size: .

CDR3 DNA: TGCAGCGCAGGGTACAACTATGGCTACACCTTC
CDR3 protein: CSAGYNYGYTF
J gene: TRBJ1-2
D gene: .
V gene: TRBV20-1
clone size: once

CDR3 DNA: TGTGCCAGCAGGTCTAGCGGGAGAGCAGATACGCAGTATTTT
CDR3 protein: CASRSSGRADTQYF
J gene: TRBJ2-3
D gene: TRBD2
V gene: TRBV6-1
clone size: once

CDR3 DNA: TGCGCCAGCAGCTCGGGGTGGGTAGCGGGAGTTGGTGATACGCAGTATTTT
CDR3 protein: CASSSGWVAGVGDTQYF
J gene: TRBJ2-3
D gene: TRBD2
V gene: TRBV5-1
clone size: .

CDR3 DNA: TGCAGCGTTGGAAGGGTTAATGAAAAACTGTTTTTT
CDR3 protein: CSVGRVNEKLFF
J gene: TRBJ1-4
D gene: .
V gene: TRBV29-1
clone size: many

CDR3 DNA: TGTGCCAGCAGCAAAGAAATTGGGAACTATGGCTACACCTTC
CDR3 protein: CASSKEIGNYGYTF
J gene: TRBJ1-2
D gene: .
V gene: TRBV21-1
clone size: .